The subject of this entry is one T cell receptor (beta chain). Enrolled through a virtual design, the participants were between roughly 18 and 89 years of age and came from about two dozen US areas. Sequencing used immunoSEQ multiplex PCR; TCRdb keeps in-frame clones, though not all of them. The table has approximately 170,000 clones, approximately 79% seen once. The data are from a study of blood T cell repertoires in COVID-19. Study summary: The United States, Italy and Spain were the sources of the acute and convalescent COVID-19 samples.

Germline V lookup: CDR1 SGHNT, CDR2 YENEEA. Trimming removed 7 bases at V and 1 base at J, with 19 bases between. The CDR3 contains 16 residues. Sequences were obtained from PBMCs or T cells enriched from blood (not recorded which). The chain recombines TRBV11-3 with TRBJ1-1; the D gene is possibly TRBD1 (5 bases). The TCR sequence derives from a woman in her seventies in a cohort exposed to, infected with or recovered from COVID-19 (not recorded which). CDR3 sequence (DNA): TGTGCCAGCAAGGGGAACAGACACAACCCGAACACTGAAGCTTTCTTT. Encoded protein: CASKGNRHNPNTEAFF.